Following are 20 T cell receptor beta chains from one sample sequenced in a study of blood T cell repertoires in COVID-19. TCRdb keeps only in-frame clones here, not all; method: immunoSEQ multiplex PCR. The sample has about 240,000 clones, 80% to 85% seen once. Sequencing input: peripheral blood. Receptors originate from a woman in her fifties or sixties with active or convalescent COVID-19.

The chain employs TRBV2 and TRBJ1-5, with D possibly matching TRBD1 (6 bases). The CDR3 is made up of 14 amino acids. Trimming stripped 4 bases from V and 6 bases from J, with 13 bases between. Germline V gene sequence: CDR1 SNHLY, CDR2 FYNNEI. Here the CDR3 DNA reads TGTGCCAGCAGTGGGGGCAGGGGCGGTCAGCCCCAGCATTTT. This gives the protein CASSGGRGGQPQHF.

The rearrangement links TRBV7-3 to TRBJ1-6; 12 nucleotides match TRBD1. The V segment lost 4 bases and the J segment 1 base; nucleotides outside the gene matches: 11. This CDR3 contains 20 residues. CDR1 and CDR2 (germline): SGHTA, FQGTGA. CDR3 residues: CASSYPGQGAIRSYNSPLHF. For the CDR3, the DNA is TGTGCCAGCAGCTACCCGGGACAGGGGGCTATTCGGTCCTATAATTCACCCCTCCACTTT.

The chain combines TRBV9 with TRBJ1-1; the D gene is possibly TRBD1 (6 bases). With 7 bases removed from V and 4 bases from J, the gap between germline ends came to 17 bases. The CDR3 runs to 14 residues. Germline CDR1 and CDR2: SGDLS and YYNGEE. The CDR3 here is CASGGLSVGTEAFF. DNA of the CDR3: TGTGCCAGCGGGGGCTTATCGGTCGGCACTGAAGCTTTCTTT.

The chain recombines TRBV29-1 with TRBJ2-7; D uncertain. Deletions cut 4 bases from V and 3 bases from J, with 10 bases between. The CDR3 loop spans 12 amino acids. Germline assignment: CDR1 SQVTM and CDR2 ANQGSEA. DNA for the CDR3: TGCAGCGTTGTAGAGAACGGCTACGAGCAGTACTTC. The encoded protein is CSVVENGYEQYF.

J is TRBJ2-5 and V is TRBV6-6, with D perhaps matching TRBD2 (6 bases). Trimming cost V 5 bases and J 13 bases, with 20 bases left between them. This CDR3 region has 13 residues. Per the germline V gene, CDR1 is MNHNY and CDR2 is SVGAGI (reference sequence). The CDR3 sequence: CASSARLGPSPYF. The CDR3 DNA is TGTGCCAGCAGTGCCCGACTAGGCCCCAGCCCGTACTTC.

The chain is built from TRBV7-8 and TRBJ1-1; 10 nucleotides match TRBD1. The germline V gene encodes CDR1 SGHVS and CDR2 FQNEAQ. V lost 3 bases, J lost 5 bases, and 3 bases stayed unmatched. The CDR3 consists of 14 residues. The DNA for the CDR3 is TGTGCCAGCAGCTTGACAGGGGGCGTAACTGAAGCTTTCTTT. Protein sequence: CASSLTGGVTEAFF.

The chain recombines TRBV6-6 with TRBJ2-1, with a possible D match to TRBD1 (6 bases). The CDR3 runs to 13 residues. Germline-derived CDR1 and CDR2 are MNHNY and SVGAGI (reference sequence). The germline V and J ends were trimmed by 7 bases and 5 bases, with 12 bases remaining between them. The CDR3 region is CASTPTGNNEQFF. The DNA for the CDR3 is TGTGCCAGCACGCCGACAGGTAACAATGAGCAGTTCTTC.

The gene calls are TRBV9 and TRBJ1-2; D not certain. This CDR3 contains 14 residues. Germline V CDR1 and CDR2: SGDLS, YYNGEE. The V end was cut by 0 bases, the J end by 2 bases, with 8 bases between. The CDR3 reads CASSVGRRNYGYTF. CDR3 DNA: TGTGCCAGCAGCGTAGGGAGGCGCAACTATGGCTACACCTTC.

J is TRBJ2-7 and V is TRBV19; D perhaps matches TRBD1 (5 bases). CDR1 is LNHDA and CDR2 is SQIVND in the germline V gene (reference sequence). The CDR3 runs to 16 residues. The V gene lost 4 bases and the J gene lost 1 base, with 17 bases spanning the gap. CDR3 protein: CASSTSGSGSSYEQYF. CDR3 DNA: TGTGCCAGTAGTACCTCCGGATCAGGGTCATCCTACGAGCAGTACTTC.

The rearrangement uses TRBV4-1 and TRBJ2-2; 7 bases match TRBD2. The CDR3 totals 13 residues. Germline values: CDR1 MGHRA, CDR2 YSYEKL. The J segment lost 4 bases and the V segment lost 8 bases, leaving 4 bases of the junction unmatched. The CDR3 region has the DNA TGCGCCAGCGGCTGGGGGGGCACCGGGGAGCTGTTTTTT. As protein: CASGWGGTGELFF.

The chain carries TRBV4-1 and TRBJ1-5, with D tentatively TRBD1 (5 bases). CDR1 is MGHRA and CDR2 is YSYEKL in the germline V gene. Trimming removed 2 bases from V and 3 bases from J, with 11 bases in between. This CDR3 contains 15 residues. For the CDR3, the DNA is TGCGCCAGCAGCCAACTGGGACTAAACAATCAGCCCCAGCATTTT. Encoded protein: CASSQLGLNNQPQHF.

CDR3 in DNA: TGTGCCATCGGGGCCCGGGACTATTCACCCCTCCACTTT. This translates into CAIGARDYSPLHF. The chain combines TRBV10-3 with TRBJ1-6, with D perhaps TRBD1 (5 bases). From germline, CDR1 is ENHRY and CDR2 SYGVKD. This CDR3 has 13 amino acids. With 8 bases removed from V and 8 bases from J, the gap between germline ends came to 13 bases.

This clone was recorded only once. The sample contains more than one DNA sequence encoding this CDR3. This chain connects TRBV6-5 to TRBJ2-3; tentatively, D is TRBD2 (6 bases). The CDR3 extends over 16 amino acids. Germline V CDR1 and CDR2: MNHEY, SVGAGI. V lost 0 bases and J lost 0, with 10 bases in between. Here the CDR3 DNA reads TGTGCCAGCAGTTACTCTGTGGGGGGTAGCACAGATACGCAGTATTTT. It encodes CASSYSVGGSTDTQYF.

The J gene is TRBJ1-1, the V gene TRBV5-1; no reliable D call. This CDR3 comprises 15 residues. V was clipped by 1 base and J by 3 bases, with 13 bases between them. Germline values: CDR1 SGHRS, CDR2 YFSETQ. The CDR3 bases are TGCGCCAGCAGCTTGTCCCCGGGGATCGACACTGAAGCTTTCTTT. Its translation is CASSLSPGIDTEAFF.

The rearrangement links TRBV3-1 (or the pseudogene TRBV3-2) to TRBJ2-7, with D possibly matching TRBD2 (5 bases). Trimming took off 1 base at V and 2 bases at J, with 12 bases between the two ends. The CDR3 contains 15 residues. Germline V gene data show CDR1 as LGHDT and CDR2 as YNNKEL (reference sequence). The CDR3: CASSQVTGVTYEQYF. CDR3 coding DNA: TGTGCCAGCAGCCAAGTCACCGGGGTGACCTACGAGCAGTACTTC.

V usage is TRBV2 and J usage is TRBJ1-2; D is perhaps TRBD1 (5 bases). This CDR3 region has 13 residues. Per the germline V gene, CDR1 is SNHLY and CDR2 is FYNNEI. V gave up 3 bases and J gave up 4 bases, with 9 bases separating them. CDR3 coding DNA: TGTGCCAGCAGTGACGACAGAGTCTATGGCTACACCTTC. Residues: CASSDDRVYGYTF.

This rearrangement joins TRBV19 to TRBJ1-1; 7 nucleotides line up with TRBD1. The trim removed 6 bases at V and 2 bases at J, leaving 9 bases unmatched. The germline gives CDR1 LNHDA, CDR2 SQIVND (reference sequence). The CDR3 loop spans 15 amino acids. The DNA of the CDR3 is TGTGCCAGTAGACAATCCGGACAGGTCAACACTGAAGCTTTCTTT. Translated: CASRQSGQVNTEAFF.

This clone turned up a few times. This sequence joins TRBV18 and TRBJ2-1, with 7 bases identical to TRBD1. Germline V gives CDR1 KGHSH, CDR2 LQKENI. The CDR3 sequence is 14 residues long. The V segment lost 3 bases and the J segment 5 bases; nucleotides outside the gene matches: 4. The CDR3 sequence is CASSPLTGDNEQFF. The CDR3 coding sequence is TGTGCCAGCTCACCCTTAACAGGGGACAATGAGCAGTTCTTC.

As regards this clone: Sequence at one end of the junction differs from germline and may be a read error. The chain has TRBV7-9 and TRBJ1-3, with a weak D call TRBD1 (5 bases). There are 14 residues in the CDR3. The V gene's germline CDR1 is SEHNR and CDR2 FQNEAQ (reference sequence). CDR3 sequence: CASSLGGTGDTIYF. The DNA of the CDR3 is TGTGCCAGCAGCTTAGGGGGGACTGGAGACACCATATATTTT. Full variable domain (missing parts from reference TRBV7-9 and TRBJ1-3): DTGVSQNPRHKITKRGQNVTFRCDPISEHNRLYWYRQTLGQGPEFLTYFQNEAQLEKSRLLSDRFSAERPKGSFSTLEIQRTEQGDSAMYLCASSLGGTGDTIYFGEGSWLTVV.

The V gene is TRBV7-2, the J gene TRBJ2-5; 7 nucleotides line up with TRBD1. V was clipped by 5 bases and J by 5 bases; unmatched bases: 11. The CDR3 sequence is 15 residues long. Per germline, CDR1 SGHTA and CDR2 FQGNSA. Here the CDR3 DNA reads TGTGCCAGCAGCCAACAGGGGTTTCCTCGGGAGACCCAGTACTTC. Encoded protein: CASSQQGFPRETQYF.